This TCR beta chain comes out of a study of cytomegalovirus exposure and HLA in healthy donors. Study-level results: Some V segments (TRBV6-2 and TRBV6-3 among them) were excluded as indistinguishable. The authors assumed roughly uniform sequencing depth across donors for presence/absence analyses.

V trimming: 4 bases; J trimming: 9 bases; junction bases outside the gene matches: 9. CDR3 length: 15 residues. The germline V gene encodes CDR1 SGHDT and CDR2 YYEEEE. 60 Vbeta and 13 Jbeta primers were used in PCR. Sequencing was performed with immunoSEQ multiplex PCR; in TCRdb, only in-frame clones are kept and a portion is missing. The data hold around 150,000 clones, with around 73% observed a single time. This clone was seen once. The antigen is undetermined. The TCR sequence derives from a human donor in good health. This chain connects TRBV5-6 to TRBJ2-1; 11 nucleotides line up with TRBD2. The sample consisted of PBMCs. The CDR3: CASSPASGGHSEQFF. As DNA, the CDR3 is TGTGCCAGCAGCCCGGCTAGCGGGGGGCACAGTGAGCAGTTCTTC.